The 27 T cell receptor beta chains given below trace back to one sample, sequenced in a study of control samples from healthy donors and cancer patients. Sequencing was performed with immunoSEQ multiplex PCR; in TCRdb, only in-frame clones are kept and a portion is missing. The table includes some 120,000 clones, less than 95% detected once. The sample consisted of blood. These receptors all stem from a man aged 25-45 years in good health.

This clone was counted once. The J gene is TRBJ1-2, the V gene TRBV19; D unresolved. V was shortened by 1 base and J by 4 bases, with 13 bases between the two germline ends. The CDR3 spans 15 residues. CDR1 is LNHDA, CDR2 SQIVND, per germline (reference sequence). CDR3 amino acids: CASSIGPLGSYGYTF. The CDR3, as DNA: TGTGCCAGTAGTATAGGCCCACTTGGGTCCTATGGCTACACCTTC.

CDR3 nucleotides: TGTGCCTGGGAACTAAACCGGCTGGGTGGCTACACCTTC. Protein: CAWELNRLGGYTF. This chain links TRBV30 with TRBJ1-2, with unresolved D. Looked up from germline, CDR1 is GTSNPN and CDR2 is SVGIG (reference sequence). Trimming left V 5 bases short and J 7 bases short, with 17 bases between. The CDR3 sequence is 13 residues long. Full variable domain (missing parts from reference TRBV30 and TRBJ1-2): SQTIHQWPATLVQPVGSPLSLECTVEGTSNPNLYWYRQAAGRGLQLLFYSVGIGQISSEVPQNLSASRPQDRQFILSSKKLLLSDSGFYLCAWELNRLGGYTFGSGTRLTVV.

The gene calls are TRBV2 and TRBJ1-4; D unclear. Trimming cost V 9 bases and J 6 bases, with 14 bases left between them. Germline V lookup: CDR1 SNHLY, CDR2 FYNNEI. This CDR3 comprises 13 residues. The CDR3 DNA reads TGTGCCAGTTCGCGGCAGCCCTATGAAAAACTGTTTTTT. Its translation: CASSRQPYEKLFF.

V and J are TRBV7-8 and TRBJ2-3, with D uncertain. The germline V and J ends were trimmed by 5 bases and 0 bases, with 3 bases remaining between them. This CDR3 contains 12 residues. Per germline, CDR1 SGHVS and CDR2 FQNEAQ. CDR3 protein: CASSRSTDTQYF. DNA of the CDR3: TGTGCCAGCAGCCGTAGCACAGATACGCAGTATTTT.

V usage is TRBV19 and J usage is TRBJ2-5, with 13 positions matching TRBD2. Looked up from germline, CDR1 is LNHDA and CDR2 is SQIVND (reference sequence). J lost 0 bases, V lost 8 bases, and 15 bases had no gene match. The CDR3 has 19 residues. CDR3 in amino acids: CASSPIPGTSGAYQETQYF. CDR3 nucleotide sequence: TGTGCCAGTTCCCCCATCCCCGGGACTAGCGGGGCCTACCAAGAGACCCAGTACTTC.

V and J are TRBV6-4 and TRBJ2-2, with 7 bases fitting TRBD1. Germline CDR1 reads MRHNA; CDR2 reads SNTAGT. Trimming removed 4 bases from V and 2 bases from J; junction bases left unmatched: 4. This CDR3 contains 15 residues. The CDR3, as DNA: TGTGCCAGCAGTGCCACAGGGGAAAACACCGGGGAGCTGTTTTTT. It yields the protein CASSATGENTGELFF.

J is TRBJ1-1 and V is TRBV5-1; 10 bases agree with TRBD1. This CDR3 region has 13 residues. CDR1 and CDR2 (germline): SGHRS, YFSETQ. V lost 0 bases to trimming and J lost 9 bases; unmatched junction nucleotides: 2. CDR3 DNA: TGCGCCAGCAGCTTGGAGACAGGGGGCAAAGCTTTCTTT. Translation gives CASSLETGGKAFF.

V gene TRBV28 combines with J gene TRBJ1-4; no definite D call. Deletions cut 6 bases from V and 8 bases from J, with 16 bases between. The CDR3 totals 14 residues. The V gene's germline CDR1 is MDHEN and CDR2 SYDVKM. CDR3: CASRGPSHGEKLFF. In nucleotides, the CDR3 is TGTGCCAGCAGGGGCCCAAGCCACGGCGAAAAACTGTTTTTT.

This clone was counted a single time. CDR3 residues: CASSSRQDRYEQYF. The DNA for the CDR3 is TGTGCCAGCAGCTCCCGACAGGACCGATACGAGCAGTACTTC. The V and J genes are TRBV13 and TRBJ2-7; D possibly corresponds to TRBD1 (6 bases). CDR1 is PRHDT, CDR2 FYEKMQ, per germline (reference sequence). Trimming took 4 bases from V and 4 from J, leaving 14 bases between them. The CDR3 is 14 amino acids.

This clone was seen just once. V gene TRBV19 combines with J gene TRBJ2-3; 9 nucleotides line up with TRBD2. The CDR3 consists of 15 residues. Looked up from germline, CDR1 is LNHDA and CDR2 is SQIVND (reference sequence). Unmatched junction bases numbered 3, after V lost 1 base and J lost 4 bases. CDR3 residues: CASSIGAGGADTQYF. As DNA, the CDR3 is TGTGCCAGTAGTATAGGTGCGGGGGGGGCAGATACGCAGTATTTT. The entire variable domain, with the rest obtained from reference TRBV19 and TRBJ2-3, is as follows: DGGITQSPKYLFRKEGQNVTLSCEQNLNHDAMYWYRQDPGQGLRLIYYSQIVNDFQKGDIAEGYSVSREKKESFPLTVTSAQKNPTAFYLCASSIGAGGADTQYFGPGTRLTVL.

This chain joins TRBV7-6 and TRBJ2-1, with D tentatively TRBD2 (6 bases). Germline loops: CDR1 SGHVS, CDR2 FNYEAQ. There are 16 residues in the CDR3. V was shortened by 5 bases and J by 1 base, with 15 bases between the two germline ends. The CDR3 DNA is TGTGCCAGCAGCCAAAACGTTCGGGGGTCCTACAATGAGCAGTTCTTC. It encodes CASSQNVRGSYNEQFF.

The chain is built from TRBV5-6 and TRBJ1-1, with D perhaps TRBD1 (5 bases). Germline CDR1 is SGHDT and CDR2 is YYEEEE. Trimming stripped 1 base from V and 3 bases from J, with 10 bases between. The CDR3 is made up of 14 amino acids. CDR3 amino acids: CASSLKGQDTEAFF. The DNA of the CDR3 is TGTGCCAGCAGCTTGAAGGGGCAGGACACTGAAGCTTTCTTT.

The chain couples TRBV25-1 to TRBJ1-1; D not certain. The V gene lost 3 bases and the J gene lost 4 bases, with 12 bases spanning the gap. CDR3 size: 14 residues. Germline lookup yields CDR1 MGHDK and CDR2 SYGVNS. The DNA of the CDR3 is TGTGCCAGCAGTGAGGCGGGGTCGCCCACTGAAGCTTTCTTT. Translation gives CASSEAGSPTEAFF.

This clone has only one observation. This chain links TRBV25-1 with TRBJ2-7, with D unresolved. The CDR3 has 15 residues. Germline V gene lookup returns CDR1 MGHDK and CDR2 SYGVNS. With 6 bases removed from V and 0 bases from J, the gap between germline ends came to 15 bases. CDR3: CASRPHGWNSYEQYF. The CDR3 DNA reads as TGTGCCAGCAGACCCCACGGATGGAACTCCTACGAGCAGTACTTC.

The J gene is TRBJ2-1, the V gene TRBV30; D unclear. The CDR3 contains 13 residues. Trimming pared 0 bases from V and 3 bases from J, leaving 6 bases between. Germline-derived CDR1 and CDR2 are GTSNPN and SVGIG (reference sequence). Here the CDR3 DNA reads TGTGCCTGGAGTGTAGGTCACTACAATGAGCAGTTCTTC. Translated, it gives CAWSVGHYNEQFF. Filled out from reference TRBV30 and TRBJ2-1, the complete variable domain reads SQTIHQWPATLVQPVGSPLSLECTVEGTSNPNLYWYRQAAGRGLQLLFYSVGIGQISSEVPQNLSASRPQDRQFILSSKKLLLSDSGFYLCAWSVGHYNEQFFGPGTRLTVL.

The V gene is TRBV15, the J gene TRBJ1-5; D is ambiguous. CDR1 and CDR2 from the germline V gene are LNHNV and YYDKDF (reference sequence). Trimming cost V 5 bases and J 5 bases, with 13 bases left between them. This CDR3 has 14 residues. CDR3 sequence reads: CATSLAGGYQPQHF. CDR3 DNA: TGTGCCACCAGCCTGGCAGGCGGGTATCAGCCCCAGCATTTT. The entire variable domain, with the rest obtained from reference TRBV15 and TRBJ1-5, is as follows: DAMVIQNPRYQVTQFGKPVTLSCSQTLNHNVMYWYQQKSSQAPKLLFHYYDKDFNNEADTPDNFQSRRPNTSFCFLDIRSPGLGDTAMYLCATSLAGGYQPQHFGDGTRLSIL.

This clone has only one observation. The chain is built from TRBV2 and TRBJ1-5, with 7 bases matching TRBD1. The CDR3 runs to 14 residues. Germline CDR1 SNHLY, CDR2 FYNNEI. The J segment lost 4 bases and the V segment lost 4 bases, leaving 4 bases of the junction unmatched. Written as DNA, the CDR3 is TGTGCCAGCAGTGTTGACAGGGTGAATCAGCCCCAGCATTTT. Translation gives CASSVDRVNQPQHF.

This sequence joins TRBV18 and TRBJ1-3; tentative D call: TRBD1 (6 bases). Germline V gives CDR1 KGHSH, CDR2 LQKENI. Deletions cut 2 bases from V and 4 bases from J, with 18 bases between. The CDR3 is 17 amino acids. The CDR3 is CASSPRQDSAGGNTIYF. The CDR3 region has the DNA TGTGCCAGCTCACCAAGACAGGACAGCGCGGGGGGAAACACCATATATTTT.

CDR3 coding DNA: TGCGCCAGCAGCCAACCTATTGACCCGAGGACCCTCCACTTT. It translates to CASSQPIDPRTLHF. The chain employs TRBV4-1 and TRBJ1-6; D is uncertain. This CDR3 contains 14 residues. The ends were cut back, 2 bases at V and 14 bases at J, with 16 bases in the middle. The germline V gene encodes CDR1 MGHRA and CDR2 YSYEKL.

The chain is built from TRBV11-2 and TRBJ1-5; D is uncertain. V was trimmed by 2 bases and J by 0 bases, leaving 5 bases between them. CDR1 SGHAT and CDR2 FQNNGV come from the germline V gene. CDR3 length: 14 residues. CDR3 DNA sequence: TGTGCCAGCAGCTTAACAGATAGCAATCAGCCCCAGCATTTT. Translation: CASSLTDSNQPQHF. Drawing the rest from reference TRBV11-2 and TRBJ1-5, the complete variable domain is EAGVAQSPRYKIIEKRQSVAFWCNPISGHATLYWYQQILGQGPKLLIQFQNNGVVDDSQLPKDRFSAERLKGVDSTLKIQPAKLEDSAVYLCASSLTDSNQPQHFGDGTRLSIL.

This rearrangement joins TRBV7-8 to TRBJ1-3, with 9 nucleotides matching TRBD1. CDR1 SGHVS and CDR2 FQNEAQ come from the germline V gene. The CDR3 has 16 amino acids. V lost 5 bases to trimming and J lost 0 bases; unmatched junction nucleotides: 5. CDR3 residues: CASSRDRVPSGNTIYF. DNA of the CDR3: TGTGCCAGCAGCCGGGACAGGGTCCCCTCTGGAAACACCATATATTTT.

This rearrangement joins TRBV19 to TRBJ1-1, with a tentative D call TRBD1 (6 bases). Deletions cut 4 bases from V and 0 bases from J, with 18 bases between. This CDR3 spans 17 amino acids. The germline V gene encodes CDR1 LNHDA and CDR2 SQIVND (reference sequence). As DNA, the CDR3 is TGTGCCAGTAGTAGTTACCGGGACAACTACTTGAACACTGAAGCTTTCTTT. Protein: CASSSYRDNYLNTEAFF. The whole variable domain, filled in from reference TRBV19 and TRBJ1-1, reads DGGITQSPKYLFRKEGQNVTLSCEQNLNHDAMYWYRQDPGQGLRLIYYSQIVNDFQKGDIAEGYSVSREKKESFPLTVTSAQKNPTAFYLCASSSYRDNYLNTEAFFGQGTRLTVV.

This chain connects TRBV4-3 to TRBJ1-6; D unclear. The germline V and J ends were trimmed by 0 bases and 4 bases, with 13 bases remaining between them. Germline V lookup: CDR1 LGHNA, CDR2 YSLEER. The CDR3 runs 17 residues. The CDR3 nucleotides are TGCGCCAGCAGCCAAGAGGGAGGGAGAGGATATAATTCACCCCTCCACTTT. Translated, it gives CASSQEGGRGYNSPLHF.

The chain employs TRBV5-4 and TRBJ1-6; TRBD1 aligns across 7 bases. The length of the CDR3 is 17 residues. V gave up 4 bases and J gave up 6 bases; unmatched junction bases: 13. CDR1 SGHNT and CDR2 YYREEE come from the germline V gene (reference sequence). CDR3 DNA: TGTGCCAGCAGCGGTAACAGGGGCCAGATCGGTAATTCACCCCTCCACTTT. It specifies CASSGNRGQIGNSPLHF.

The chain is built from TRBV12-3 or TRBV12-4 and TRBJ2-7, with D hard to call. The CDR3 extends over 13 amino acids. V was pared by 5 bases and J by 6 bases, with 14 bases between. The DNA of the CDR3 is TGTGCCAGCAGTCCCAGCTCGGACCCCGAGCAGTACTTC. The encoded protein is CASSPSSDPEQYF.

The V and J genes are TRBV10-3 and TRBJ2-3, with a tentative D call TRBD1 (6 bases). V gave up 4 bases and J gave up 2 bases, with 13 bases separating them. Germline V lookup: CDR1 ENHRY, CDR2 SYGVKD. The CDR3 contains 15 residues. CDR3 DNA: TGTGCCATCAGTGCACTCGACAGGCACACAGATACGCAGTATTTT. Translation: CAISALDRHTDTQYF.

This sequence joins TRBV7-2 and TRBJ1-1; TRBD1 agrees at 11 bases. Germline V gives CDR1 SGHTA, CDR2 FQGNSA. The junction had 9 bases not matched to a gene; V was cut back by 5 bases and J by 4 bases. The CDR3 has 16 residues. CDR3 coding DNA: TGTGCCAGCAGCCCGAGGACAGGGGGCGCGTCCACTGAAGCTTTCTTT. It is translated as CASSPRTGGASTEAFF.